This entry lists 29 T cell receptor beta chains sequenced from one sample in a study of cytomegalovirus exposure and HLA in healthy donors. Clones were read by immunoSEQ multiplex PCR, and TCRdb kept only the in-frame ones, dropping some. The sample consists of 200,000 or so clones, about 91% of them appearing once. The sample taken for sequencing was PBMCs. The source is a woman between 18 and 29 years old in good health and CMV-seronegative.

CDR3 loop: CASSSRVRISYNEQFF. The DNA of the CDR3 is TGTGCCAGCAGCTCCCGAGTCAGGATTTCCTACAATGAGCAGTTCTTC. This chain uses TRBV5-4 with TRBJ2-1; D unclear. Germline lookup yields CDR1 SGHNT and CDR2 YYREEE (reference sequence). This CDR3 has 16 amino acids. V dropped 3 bases and J dropped 1 base, with 14 bases sitting between them.

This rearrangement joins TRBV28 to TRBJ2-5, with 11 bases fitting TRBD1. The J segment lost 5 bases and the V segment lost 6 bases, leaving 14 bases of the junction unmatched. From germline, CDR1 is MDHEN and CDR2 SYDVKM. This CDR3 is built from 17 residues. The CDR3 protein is CASSHGQGAHGPETQYF. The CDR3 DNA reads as TGTGCCAGCAGCCACGGACAGGGGGCTCATGGGCCGGAGACCCAGTACTTC.

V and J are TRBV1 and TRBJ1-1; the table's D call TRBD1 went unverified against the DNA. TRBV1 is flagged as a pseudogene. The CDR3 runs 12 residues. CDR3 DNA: TGCACCAGCAGCCGAAGACAGGGGGGAGCTTTCTTT. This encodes CTSSRRQGGAFF.

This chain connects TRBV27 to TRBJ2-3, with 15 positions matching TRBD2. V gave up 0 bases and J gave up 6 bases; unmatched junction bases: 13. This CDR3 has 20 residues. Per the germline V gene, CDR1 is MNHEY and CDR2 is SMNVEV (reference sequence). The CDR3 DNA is TGTGCCAGCAGTTTATCTTTTCGTGGACTAGCGGGAGGGCCGGCGGATACGCAGTATTTT. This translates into CASSLSFRGLAGGPADTQYF.

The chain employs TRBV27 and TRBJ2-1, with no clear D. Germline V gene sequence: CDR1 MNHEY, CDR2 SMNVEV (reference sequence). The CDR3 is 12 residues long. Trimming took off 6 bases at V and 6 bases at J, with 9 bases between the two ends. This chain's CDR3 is CASSPGGNEQFF. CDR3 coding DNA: TGTGCCAGCAGCCCCGGCGGCAATGAGCAGTTCTTC.

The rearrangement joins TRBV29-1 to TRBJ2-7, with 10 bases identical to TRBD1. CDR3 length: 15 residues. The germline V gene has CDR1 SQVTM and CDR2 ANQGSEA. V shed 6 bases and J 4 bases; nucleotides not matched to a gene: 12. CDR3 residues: CSVRGLTGGGYEQYF. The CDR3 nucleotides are TGCAGCGTCCGGGGCTTGACAGGGGGCGGGTACGAGCAGTACTTC.

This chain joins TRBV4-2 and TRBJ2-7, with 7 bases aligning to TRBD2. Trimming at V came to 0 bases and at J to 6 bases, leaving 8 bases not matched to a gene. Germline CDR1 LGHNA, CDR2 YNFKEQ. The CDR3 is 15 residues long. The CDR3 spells CASSQDTSGKGEQYF. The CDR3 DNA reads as TGTGCCAGCAGCCAAGATACCAGCGGGAAGGGCGAGCAGTACTTC.

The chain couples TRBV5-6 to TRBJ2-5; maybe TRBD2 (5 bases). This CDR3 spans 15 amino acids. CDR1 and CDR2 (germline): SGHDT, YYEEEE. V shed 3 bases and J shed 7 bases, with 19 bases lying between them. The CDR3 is CASSSVEDLEGTQYF. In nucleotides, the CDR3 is TGTGCCAGCAGCTCGGTGGAGGACCTAGAAGGGACCCAGTACTTC.

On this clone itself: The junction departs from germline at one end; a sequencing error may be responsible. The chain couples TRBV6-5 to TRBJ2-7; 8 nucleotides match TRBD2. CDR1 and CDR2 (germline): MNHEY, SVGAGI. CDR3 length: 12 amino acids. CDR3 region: CASTNPGGVRDF. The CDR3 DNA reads TGTGCCAGCACCAACCCCGGGGGGGTAAGAGACTTC.

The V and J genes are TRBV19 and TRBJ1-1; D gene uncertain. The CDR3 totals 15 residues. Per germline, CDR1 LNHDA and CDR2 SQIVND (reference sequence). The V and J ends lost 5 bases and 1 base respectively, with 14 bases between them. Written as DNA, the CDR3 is TGTGCCAGTAGTCCCTGGACTTTGGGGAACACTGAAGCTTTCTTT. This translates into CASSPWTLGNTEAFF.

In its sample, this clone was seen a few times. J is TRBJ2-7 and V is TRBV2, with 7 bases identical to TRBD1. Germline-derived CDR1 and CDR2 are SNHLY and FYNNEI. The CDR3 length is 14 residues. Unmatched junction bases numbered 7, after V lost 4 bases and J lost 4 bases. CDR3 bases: TGTGCCAGCAGTGCTAACAGGGGTTGGTACGAGCAGTACTTC. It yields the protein CASSANRGWYEQYF.

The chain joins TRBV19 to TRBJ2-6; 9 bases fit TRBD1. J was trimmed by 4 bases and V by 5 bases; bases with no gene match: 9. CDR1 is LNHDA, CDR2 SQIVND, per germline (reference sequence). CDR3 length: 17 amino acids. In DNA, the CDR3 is TGTGCCAGTAGTCCACAGGGGGCGGCTTCAGGGGCCAACGTCCTGACTTTC. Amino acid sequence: CASSPQGAASGANVLTF.

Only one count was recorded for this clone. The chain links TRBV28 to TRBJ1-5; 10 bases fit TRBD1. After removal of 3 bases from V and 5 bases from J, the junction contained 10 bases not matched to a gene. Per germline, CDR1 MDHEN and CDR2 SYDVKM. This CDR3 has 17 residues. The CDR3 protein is CASSFGGTGDFHQPQHF. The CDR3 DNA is TGTGCCAGCAGTTTTGGGGGGACAGGGGATTTCCATCAGCCCCAGCATTTT.

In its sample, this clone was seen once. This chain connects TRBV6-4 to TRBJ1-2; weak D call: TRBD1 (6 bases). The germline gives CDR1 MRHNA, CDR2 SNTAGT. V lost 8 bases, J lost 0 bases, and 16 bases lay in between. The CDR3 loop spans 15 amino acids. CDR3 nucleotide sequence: TGTGCCAGCCCGGGGGGGGCGCGAGCTAACTATGGCTACACCTTC. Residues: CASPGGARANYGYTF.

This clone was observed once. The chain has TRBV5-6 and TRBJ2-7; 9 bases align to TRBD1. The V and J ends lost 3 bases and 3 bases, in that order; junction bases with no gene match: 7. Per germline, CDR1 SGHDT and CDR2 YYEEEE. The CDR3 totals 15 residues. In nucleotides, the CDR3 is TGTGCCAGCAGCTCAGAGACAGGGGGAAACTACGAGCAGTACTTC. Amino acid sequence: CASSSETGGNYEQYF.

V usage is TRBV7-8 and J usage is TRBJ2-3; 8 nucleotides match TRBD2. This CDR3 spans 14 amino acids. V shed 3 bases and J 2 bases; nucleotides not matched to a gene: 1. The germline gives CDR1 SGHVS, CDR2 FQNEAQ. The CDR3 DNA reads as TGTGCCAGCAGCTTCGGGAGGGACACAGATACGCAGTATTTT. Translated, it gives CASSFGRDTDTQYF.

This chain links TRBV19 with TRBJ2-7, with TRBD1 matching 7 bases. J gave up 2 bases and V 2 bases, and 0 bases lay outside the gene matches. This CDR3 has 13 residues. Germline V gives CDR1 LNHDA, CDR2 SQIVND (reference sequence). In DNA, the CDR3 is TGTGCCAGTAGTATACAGGGGGCCTACGAGCAGTACTTC. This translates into CASSIQGAYEQYF.

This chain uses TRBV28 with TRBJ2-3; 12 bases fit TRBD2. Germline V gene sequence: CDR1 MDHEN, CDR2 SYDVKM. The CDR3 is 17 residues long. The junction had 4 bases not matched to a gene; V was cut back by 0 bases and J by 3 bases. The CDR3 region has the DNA TGTGCCAGCAGTTTATGGGCTAGCGGGAGGGCTACAGATACGCAGTATTTT. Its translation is CASSLWASGRATDTQYF.

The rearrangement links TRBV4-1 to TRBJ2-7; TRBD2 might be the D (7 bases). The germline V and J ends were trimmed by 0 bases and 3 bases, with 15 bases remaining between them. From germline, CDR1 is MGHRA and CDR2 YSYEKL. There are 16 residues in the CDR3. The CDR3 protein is CASSQESRGPSYEQYF. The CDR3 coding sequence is TGCGCCAGCAGCCAAGAATCGCGGGGGCCGAGCTACGAGCAGTACTTC.

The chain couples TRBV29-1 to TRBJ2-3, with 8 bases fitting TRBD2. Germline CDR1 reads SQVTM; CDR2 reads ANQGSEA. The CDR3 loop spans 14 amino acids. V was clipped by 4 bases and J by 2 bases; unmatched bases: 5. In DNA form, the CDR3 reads TGCAGCGTTGCGTCTAGCGGGTTCACAGATACGCAGTATTTT. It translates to CSVASSGFTDTQYF.

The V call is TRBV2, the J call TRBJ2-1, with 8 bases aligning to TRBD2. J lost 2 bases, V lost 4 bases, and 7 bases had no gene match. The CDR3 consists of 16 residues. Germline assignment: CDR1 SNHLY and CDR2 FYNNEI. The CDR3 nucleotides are TGTGCCAGCAGTGCCGCTAGCGGGCTAACCTACAATGAGCAGTTCTTC. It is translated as CASSAASGLTYNEQFF.

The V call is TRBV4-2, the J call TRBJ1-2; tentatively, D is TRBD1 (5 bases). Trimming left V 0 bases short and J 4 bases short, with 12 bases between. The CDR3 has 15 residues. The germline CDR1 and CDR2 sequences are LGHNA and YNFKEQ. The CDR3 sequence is CASSQEGAGSYGYTF. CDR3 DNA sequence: TGTGCCAGCAGCCAAGAAGGGGCAGGGTCCTATGGCTACACCTTC.

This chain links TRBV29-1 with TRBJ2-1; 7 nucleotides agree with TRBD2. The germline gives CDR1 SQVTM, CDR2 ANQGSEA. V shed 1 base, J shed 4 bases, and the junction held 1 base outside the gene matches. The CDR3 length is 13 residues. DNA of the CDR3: TGCAGCGTTGAAGCTAGCGGATACAATGAGCAGTTCTTC. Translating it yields CSVEASGYNEQFF.

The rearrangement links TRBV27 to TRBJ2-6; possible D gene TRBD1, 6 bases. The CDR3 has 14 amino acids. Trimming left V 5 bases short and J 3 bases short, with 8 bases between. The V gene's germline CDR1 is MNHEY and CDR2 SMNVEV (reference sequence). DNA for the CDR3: TGTGCCAGCAGTCGGACAGTTGGGGCCAACGTCCTGACTTTC. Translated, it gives CASSRTVGANVLTF.

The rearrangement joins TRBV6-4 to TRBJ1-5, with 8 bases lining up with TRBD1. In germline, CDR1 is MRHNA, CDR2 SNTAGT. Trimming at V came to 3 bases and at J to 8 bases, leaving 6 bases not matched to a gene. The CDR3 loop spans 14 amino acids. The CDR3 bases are TGTGCCAGCAGTGAGTCGACAGGGGTTAAGCCCCAGCATTTT. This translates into CASSESTGVKPQHF.

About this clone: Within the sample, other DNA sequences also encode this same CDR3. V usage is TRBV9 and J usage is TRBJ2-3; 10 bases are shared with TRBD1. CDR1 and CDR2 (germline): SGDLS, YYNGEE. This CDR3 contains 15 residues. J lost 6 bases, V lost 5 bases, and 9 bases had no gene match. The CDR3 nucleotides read TGTGCCAGCAGTGTTGTGGGACAGGGGTCGGATACGCAGTATTTT. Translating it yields CASSVVGQGSDTQYF.

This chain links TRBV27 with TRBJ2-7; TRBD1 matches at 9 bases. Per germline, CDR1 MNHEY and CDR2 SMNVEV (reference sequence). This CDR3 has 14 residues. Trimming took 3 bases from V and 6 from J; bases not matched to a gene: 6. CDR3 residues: CASSFGTGLSEQYF. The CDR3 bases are TGTGCCAGCAGTTTCGGGACAGGGCTTTCCGAGCAGTACTTC.

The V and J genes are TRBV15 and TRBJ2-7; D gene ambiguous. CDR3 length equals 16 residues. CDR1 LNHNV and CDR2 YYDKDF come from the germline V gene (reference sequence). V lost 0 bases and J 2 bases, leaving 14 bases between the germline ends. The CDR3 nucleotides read TGTGCCACCAGCAGAGATCGTCTCAGGTACCCCTACGAGCAGTACTTC. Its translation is CATSRDRLRYPYEQYF.

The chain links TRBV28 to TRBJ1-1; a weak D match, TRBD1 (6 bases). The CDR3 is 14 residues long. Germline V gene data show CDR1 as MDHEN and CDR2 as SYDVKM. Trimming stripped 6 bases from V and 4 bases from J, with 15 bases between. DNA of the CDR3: TGTGCCAGCAGGGGGTTGGGGGCGGGCACTGAAGCTTTCTTT. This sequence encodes CASRGLGAGTEAFF.